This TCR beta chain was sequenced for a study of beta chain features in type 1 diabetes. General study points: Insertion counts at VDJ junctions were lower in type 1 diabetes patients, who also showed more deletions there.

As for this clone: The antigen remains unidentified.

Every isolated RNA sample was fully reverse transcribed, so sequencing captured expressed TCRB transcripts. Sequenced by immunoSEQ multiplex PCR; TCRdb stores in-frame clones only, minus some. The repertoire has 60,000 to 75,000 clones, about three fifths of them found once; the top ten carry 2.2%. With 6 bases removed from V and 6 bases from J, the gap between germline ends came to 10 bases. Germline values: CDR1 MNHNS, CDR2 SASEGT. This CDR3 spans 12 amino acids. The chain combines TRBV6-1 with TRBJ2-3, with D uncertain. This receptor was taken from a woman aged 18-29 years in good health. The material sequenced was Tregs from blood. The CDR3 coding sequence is TGTGCCAGCAGCCAGGCCACCGATACGCAGTATTTT. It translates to CASSQATDTQYF.